These 32 T cell receptor beta chains were sequenced from one sample in a study of identical twins. TCRdb itself ran the 5' RACE reads through MiXCR, one entry per CDR3 protein. The table has hundreds of thousands of distinct CDR3 sequences, 18% seen once; the top ten hold around 13%. The same data also contributed to another study, on T cells expressing NK-cell markers.

Sequencing was done on a sample of PBMCs. Receptors originate from a woman aged 18-29 years in good health.

The genes are TRBV3-1 and TRBJ2-1; D may match TRBD1 or TRBD2 (6 bases each). The V end lost 4 bases, the J end lost 3 bases, and 16 bases lay between the germline ends. The germline V gene has CDR1 LGHDT and CDR2 YNNKEL (reference sequence). The CDR3 loop spans 16 amino acids. As DNA, the CDR3 is TGTGCCAGCAGCCGATCCATGGGGGGCAACTACAATGAGCAGTTCTTC. Protein: CASSRSMGGNYNEQFF.

This clonotype was observed a few times. The chain recombines TRBV7-2 with TRBJ2-2; the D is unclear. Germline CDR1 and CDR2: SGHTA and FQGNSA. Trimming left V 1 base short and J 5 bases short, with 11 bases between. This CDR3 has 15 amino acids. The chain's CDR3 is CASSLGRGWTGELFF. The CDR3 DNA follows: TGTGCCAGCAGCTTAGGACGAGGTTGGACCGGGGAGCTGTTTTTT.

This clonotype has ten or more counts. The chain has TRBV5-1 and TRBJ2-7, with D perhaps TRBD2 (5 bases). Trimming removed 2 bases at V and 2 bases at J, with 8 bases between. The CDR3 contains 13 residues. From germline, CDR1 is SGHRS and CDR2 YFSETQ. In DNA, the CDR3 is TGCGCCAGCAGCTTTGGGGAGACCTACGAGCAGTACTTC. Protein product: CASSFGETYEQYF.

In this sample, this clonotype turned up a few times. As DNA, the CDR3 is TGTGCCAGCAGCCCCGGGCCCCTTGAGCAGTACTTC. Translated: CASSPGPLEQYF. This chain links TRBV9 with TRBJ2-7; D is ambiguous. From germline, CDR1 is SGDLS and CDR2 YYNGEE. There are 12 residues in the CDR3. With 4 bases removed from V and 7 bases from J, the gap between germline ends came to 12 bases.

This chain connects TRBV20-1 to TRBJ2-1; 8 nucleotides match TRBD2. The V and J ends lost 2 bases and 4 bases, in that order; junction bases with no gene match: 1. Germline CDR1 reads DFQATT; CDR2 reads SNEGSKA (reference sequence). This CDR3 region has 13 residues. CDR3 nucleotides: TGCAGTGCTAGAAAGCGGGGGTACAATGAGCAGTTCTTC. It is translated as CSARKRGYNEQFF.

The chain uses TRBV20-1 and TRBJ2-7, with no clear D. This CDR3 has 13 residues. Germline V gene sequence: CDR1 DFQATT, CDR2 SNEGSKA (reference sequence). V dropped 3 bases and J dropped 0 bases, with 9 bases sitting between them. The CDR3 nucleotides read TGCAGTGCTAGTAGACCGTCCTCCTACGAGCAGTACTTC. Protein product: CSASRPSSYEQYF.

This clonotype was seen more than once but under ten times. The chain links TRBV20-1 to TRBJ2-5; D is unclear. CDR3 length equals 11 residues. In germline, CDR1 is DFQATT, CDR2 SNEGSKA (reference sequence). Between the trimmed V and J ends, which lost 4 bases and 5 bases, there was a span of 8 bases. The CDR3 DNA follows: TGCAGTGCTACACCCCTCGAGACCCAGTACTTC. Its protein product is CSATPLETQYF.

This clonotype was recorded a few times. The CDR3 DNA follows: TGTGCCAGCAGCTTAATGGGGCTAGCGGGAGCAACGGAGACCCAGTACTTC. Translating gives CASSLMGLAGATETQYF. This chain uses TRBV7-2 with TRBJ2-5; 10 nucleotides match TRBD2. Germline values: CDR1 SGHTA, CDR2 FQGNSA. V trimming: 2 bases; J trimming: 5 bases; junction bases outside the gene matches: 11. This CDR3 has 17 residues.

This chain links TRBV18 with TRBJ1-6; maybe TRBD1 (5 bases). Germline assignment: CDR1 KGHSH and CDR2 LQKENI. The CDR3 totals 13 residues. Trimming left V 3 bases short and J 10 bases short, with 10 bases between. The CDR3 DNA follows: TGTGCCAGCTCACCGTCCAGGGAATCACCCCTCCACTTT. Residues: CASSPSRESPLHF.

The J gene is TRBJ1-4, the V gene TRBV5-5, with a tentative D call TRBD1 (5 bases). The CDR3 spans 17 residues. V dropped 4 bases and J dropped 4 bases, with 20 bases sitting between them. Germline V CDR1 and CDR2: SGHKS, YYEKEE (reference sequence). CDR3 region: CASSQPGATADNEKLFF. The CDR3 DNA sequence: TGTGCCAGCAGCCAGCCCGGGGCGACAGCGGATAATGAAAAACTGTTTTTT.

The chain combines TRBV20-1 with TRBJ2-5; D unresolved. Germline lookup yields CDR1 DFQATT and CDR2 SNEGSKA (reference sequence). CDR3 length equals 10 residues. The V end lost 2 bases, the J end lost 6 bases, and 4 bases lay between the germline ends. As DNA, the CDR3 is TGCAGTGCTAGAATCCAGACCCAGTACTTC. This sequence encodes CSARIQTQYF.

This clonotype was seen a few times. This chain joins TRBV20-1 and TRBJ2-1; 8 bases agree with TRBD2. CDR1 is DFQATT and CDR2 is SNEGSKA in the germline V gene (reference sequence). CDR3 size: 14 residues. With 4 bases clipped from V and 2 bases from J, the junction kept 4 bases outside the gene matches. The chain's CDR3 is CSAKLAVTYNEQFF. The CDR3 nucleotides read TGCAGTGCTAAACTAGCGGTAACCTACAATGAGCAGTTCTTC.

The chain employs TRBV5-1 and TRBJ2-6; D is uncertain. Per germline, CDR1 SGHRS and CDR2 YFSETQ. The V gene lost 6 bases and the J gene lost 0 bases, with 10 bases spanning the gap. The CDR3 is made up of 15 amino acids. The CDR3 DNA sequence: TGCGCCAGCACAAAGGGCAGCTCTGGGGCCAACGTCCTGACTTTC. Translating gives CASTKGSSGANVLTF.

This clonotype occurred once. A read error may be the cause here, since a much bigger clone is one base away. Here the CDR3 omits its conserved ending phenylalanine or tryptophan, so a read error is the likely source. This rearrangement joins TRBV12-3 or TRBV12-4 to TRBJ1-1; TRBD1 matches 12 bases. Germline trimming cut 5 bases from V and 5 bases from J; bases unmatched to any gene: 9. This CDR3 has 16 residues. This CDR3 is CASSTYGTGGRTEAFS. The DNA for the CDR3 is TGTGCCAGCAGTACATACGGGACAGGGGGCAGGACTGAAGCTTTCTCT.

The J gene is TRBJ2-1, the V gene TRBV4-2, with a weak D call TRBD1 (5 bases). V lost 0 bases, J lost 7 bases, and 7 bases lay in between. CDR1 LGHNA and CDR2 YNFKEQ come from the germline V gene. The CDR3 sequence is 13 residues long. The CDR3 spells CASSQEPGNEQFF. CDR3 in DNA: TGTGCCAGCAGCCAAGAGCCAGGGAATGAGCAGTTCTTC.

Only one count was recorded for this clonotype. This chain connects TRBV7-2 to TRBJ2-5; D is unresolved. CDR1 and CDR2 from the germline V gene are SGHTA and FQGNSA. The CDR3 covers 13 residues. V lost 2 bases, J lost 3 bases, and 7 bases lay in between. CDR3 region: CASSLRQKETQYF. The CDR3 coding sequence is TGTGCCAGCAGCTTACGGCAGAAAGAGACCCAGTACTTC. Using reference TRBV7-2 and TRBJ2-5 for the parts outside the CDR3, the full variable domain is GAGVSQSPSNKVTEKGKDVELRCDPISGHTALYWYRQSLGQGLEFLIYFQGNSAPDKSGLPSDRFSAERTGGSVSTLTIQRTQQEDSAVYLCASSLRQKETQYFGPGTRLLVL.

V is TRBV29-1 and J is TRBJ2-7; D is possibly TRBD1 (5 bases). The CDR3 length is 11 residues. CDR1 and CDR2 (germline): SQVTM, ANQGSEA. Trimming removed 3 bases at V and 6 bases at J, with 9 bases between. For the CDR3, the DNA is TGCAGCGTTGACAGGGTGGGCGAGCAGTACTTC. Translated, it gives CSVDRVGEQYF.

This clonotype has only a few counts. This rearrangement joins TRBV12-3 or TRBV12-4 to TRBJ2-7; 15 bases are a match to TRBD2. V was clipped by 7 bases and J by 12 bases; unmatched bases: 10. CDR3 size: 14 residues. CDR3 bases: TGTGCCAGCAACCGGGGACTAGCGGGGGGACTACCGTACTTC. Encoded protein: CASNRGLAGGLPYF.

This clonotype was detected only a few times. The chain joins TRBV7-2 to TRBJ1-1; D is perhaps TRBD1 (6 bases). Trimming left V 5 bases short and J 11 bases short, with 18 bases between. The CDR3 is 13 amino acids. The germline V gene encodes CDR1 SGHTA and CDR2 FQGNSA. This CDR3 reads CASSPGQTREAFF. The CDR3 DNA is TGTGCCAGCAGCCCAGGACAGACCCGGGAGGCTTTCTTT.

This clonotype was counted only a few times. V is TRBV6-2 or TRBV6-3 and J is TRBJ2-7; 7 bases are a match to TRBD1. The CDR3 extends over 15 amino acids. Germline lookup yields CDR1 MNHEY and CDR2 SVGEGT. J was trimmed by 3 bases and V by 6 bases; bases with no gene match: 11. The CDR3 loop is CASRTNRGWGYEQYF. The CDR3, as DNA: TGTGCCAGCAGGACCAACAGGGGTTGGGGCTACGAGCAGTACTTC.

This chain uses TRBV27 with TRBJ2-5, with TRBD1 matching 8 bases. The germline V gene encodes CDR1 MNHEY and CDR2 SMNVEV (reference sequence). Trimming removed 0 bases from V and 5 bases from J; junction bases left unmatched: 8. CDR3 size: 16 residues. CDR3 DNA sequence: TGTGCCAGCAGTTTATCGAAGATGAGGACAGGGGAGACCCAGTACTTC. Amino acid sequence: CASSLSKMRTGETQYF.

This clonotype was counted a few times. This chain links TRBV9 with TRBJ2-2; D gene uncertain. V shed 2 bases and J shed 1 base, with 9 bases lying between them. The CDR3 totals 15 residues. Germline assignment: CDR1 SGDLS and CDR2 YYNGEE. CDR3 in DNA: TGTGCCAGCAGCGTGGCGGTCGGGAACACCGGGGAGCTGTTTTTT. Its translation: CASSVAVGNTGELFF.

This clonotype was detected only a few times. The chain couples TRBV3-1 to TRBJ2-1; 7 bases match TRBD1. J was trimmed by 6 bases and V by 0 bases; bases with no gene match: 8. This CDR3 comprises 16 residues. Per the germline V gene, CDR1 is LGHDT and CDR2 is YNNKEL (reference sequence). Here the CDR3 DNA reads TGTGCCAGCAGCCAAGATCGCACAGGGGTTGTCAATGAGCAGTTCTTC. Its translation is CASSQDRTGVVNEQFF.

This chain uses TRBV29-1 with TRBJ2-6; 7 positions match TRBD1. Germline CDR1 and CDR2: SQVTM and ANQGSEA. This CDR3 region has 15 residues. Trimming removed 6 bases from V and 1 base from J; junction bases left unmatched: 6. The CDR3 sequence: CSVPGQKSGANVLTF. The CDR3 nucleotides read TGCAGCGTACCGGGACAGAAATCTGGGGCCAACGTCCTGACTTTC.

V gene TRBV9 combines with J gene TRBJ2-5; TRBD2 matches 10 bases. Trimming took 3 bases from V and 5 from J; bases not matched to a gene: 4. CDR1 SGDLS and CDR2 YYNGEE come from the germline V gene. The CDR3 runs to 14 residues. DNA for the CDR3: TGTGCCAGCAGCGATCAAGCGGGGGGGGAGACCCAGTACTTC. This gives the protein CASSDQAGGETQYF.

This clonotype was detected a few times. The chain joins TRBV6-1 to TRBJ2-5; no clear D. Germline CDR1 MNHNS, CDR2 SASEGT. The CDR3 has 15 residues. V lost 6 bases and J lost 4, with 18 bases in between. The CDR3 sequence: CASRTGPTERETQYF. CDR3 DNA: TGTGCCAGCAGGACCGGACCTACGGAAAGAGAGACCCAGTACTTC.

This clonotype was seen only a few times. The gene calls are TRBV20-1 and TRBJ2-2; maybe TRBD2 (6 bases). The CDR3 sequence is 14 residues long. V lost 4 bases, J lost 6 bases, and 15 bases lay in between. Germline CDR1 is DFQATT and CDR2 is SNEGSKA (reference sequence). The CDR3 DNA reads TGCAGTGCTACGGAGTTGGGGGAGGCCGGGGAGCTGTTTTTT. Translating gives CSATELGEAGELFF.

The chain combines TRBV4-1 with TRBJ2-5, with TRBD1 matching 7 bases. The ends lost 0 bases at V and 5 bases at J; junction bases unmatched: 9. Looked up from germline, CDR1 is MGHRA and CDR2 is YSYEKL. This CDR3 is built from 16 residues. CDR3 region: CASSQDQQGESETQYF. The CDR3 nucleotides are TGCGCCAGCAGCCAAGATCAGCAGGGGGAGAGTGAGACCCAGTACTTC.

This clonotype turned up a few times. The V and J genes are TRBV10-3 and TRBJ1-4, with D possibly TRBD1 on 6 matching bases. The CDR3 is 12 residues long. The germline V gene encodes CDR1 ENHRY and CDR2 SYGVKD. The germline V and J ends were trimmed by 8 bases and 10 bases, with 14 bases remaining between them. The CDR3 loop is CAIERGGGKLFF. As DNA, the CDR3 is TGTGCCATCGAAAGGGGAGGGGGAAAACTGTTTTTT.

J is TRBJ2-5 and V is TRBV6-5; no clear D. Germline CDR1 MNHEY, CDR2 SVGAGI. This CDR3 has 13 residues. V gave up 4 bases and J gave up 2 bases, with 8 bases separating them. The CDR3: CASSSAAQETQYF. The CDR3, as DNA: TGTGCCAGCAGTTCGGCTGCTCAAGAGACCCAGTACTTC.

The CDR3 loop is CSGALGLNTDTQYF. The DNA of the CDR3 is TGCAGTGGAGCGTTGGGACTAAACACAGATACGCAGTATTTT. The rearrangement links TRBV20-1 to TRBJ2-3, with 7 bases matching TRBD2. The CDR3 is made up of 14 amino acids. Looked up from germline, CDR1 is DFQATT and CDR2 is SNEGSKA (reference sequence). The V gene end was trimmed by 7 bases and the J gene end by 2 bases; junction bases not matched to a gene: 9.

The gene calls are TRBV11-2 and TRBJ2-5; D might be TRBD1 (5 bases). The germline CDR1 and CDR2 sequences are SGHAT and FQNNGV. The V end lost 6 bases, the J end lost 4 bases, and 15 bases lay between the germline ends. CDR3 length: 14 residues. CDR3 in amino acids: CASSFQGARETQYF. The CDR3 coding sequence is TGTGCCAGCAGTTTCCAGGGTGCTCGAGAGACCCAGTACTTC.